This T cell receptor (beta chain) was sequenced during a study of breast tumors, draining lymph nodes, adjacent tissues. Study-level results: That most tumor T cells come from lymph nodes remained unproven.

MiXCR, run by TCRdb on the multiplex PCR reads, gives a single entry per CDR3 protein. Among 150,000 to 200,000 distinct CDR3 sequences listed, approximately 33% were seen once. V lost 2 bases to trimming and J lost 12 bases, with 22 bases between them. The CDR3 sequence is 15 residues long. From germline, CDR1 is MGHDK and CDR2 SYGVNS. To note about this clonotype: What it binds is unknown.

Breast cancer patients provided tissue from their axillary draining lymph nodes. Sequencing was performed on axillary lymph node tissue. The chain links TRBV25-1 to TRBJ1-2; maybe TRBD1 (5 bases). The sequence was obtained from a female donor with breast cancer. Some clones in this sample may be carry-over from other donors' samples. The CDR3 loop is CASSEPGRLRSGNTF. The CDR3 nucleotides are TGTGCCAGCAGTGAACCGGGACGGCTGCGCTCTGGAAACACCTTC.